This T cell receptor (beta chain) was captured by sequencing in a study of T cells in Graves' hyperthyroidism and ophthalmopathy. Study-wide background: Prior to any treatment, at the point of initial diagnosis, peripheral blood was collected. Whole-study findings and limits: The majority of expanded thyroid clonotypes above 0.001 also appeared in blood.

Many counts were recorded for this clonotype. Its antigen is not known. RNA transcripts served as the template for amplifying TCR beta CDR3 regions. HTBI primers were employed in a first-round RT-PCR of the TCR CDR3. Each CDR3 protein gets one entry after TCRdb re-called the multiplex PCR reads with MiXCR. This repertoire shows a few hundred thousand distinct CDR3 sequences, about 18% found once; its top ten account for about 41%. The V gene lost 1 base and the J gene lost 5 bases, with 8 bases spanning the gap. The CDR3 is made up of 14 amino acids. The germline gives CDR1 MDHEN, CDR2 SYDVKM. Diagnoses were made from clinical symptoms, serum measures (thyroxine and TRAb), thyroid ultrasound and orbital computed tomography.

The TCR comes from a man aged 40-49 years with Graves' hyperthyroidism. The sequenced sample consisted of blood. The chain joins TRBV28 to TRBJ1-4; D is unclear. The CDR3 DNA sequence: TGTGCCAGCAGTTTATATACAGAAAATGAAAAACTGTTTTTT. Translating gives CASSLYTENEKLFF.